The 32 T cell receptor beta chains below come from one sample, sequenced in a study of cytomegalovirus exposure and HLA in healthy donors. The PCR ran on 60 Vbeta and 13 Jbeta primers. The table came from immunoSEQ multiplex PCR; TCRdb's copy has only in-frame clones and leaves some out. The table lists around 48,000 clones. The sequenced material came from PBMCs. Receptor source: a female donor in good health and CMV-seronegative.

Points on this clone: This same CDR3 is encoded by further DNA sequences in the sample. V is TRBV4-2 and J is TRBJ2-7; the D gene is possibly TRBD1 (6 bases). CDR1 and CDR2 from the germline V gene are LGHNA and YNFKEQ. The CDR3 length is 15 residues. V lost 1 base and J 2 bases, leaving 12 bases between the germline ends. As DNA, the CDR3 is TGTGCCAGCAGCCAAGGTCAGGGGCCCACCTACGAGCAGTACTTC. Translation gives CASSQGQGPTYEQYF.

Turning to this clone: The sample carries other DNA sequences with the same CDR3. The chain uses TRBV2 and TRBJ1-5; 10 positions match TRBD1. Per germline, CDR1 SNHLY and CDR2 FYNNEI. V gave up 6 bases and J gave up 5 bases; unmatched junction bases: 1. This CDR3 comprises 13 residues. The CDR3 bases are TGTGCCAGCAGCGGGACAGGGGATCAGCCCCAGCATTTT. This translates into CASSGTGDQPQHF.

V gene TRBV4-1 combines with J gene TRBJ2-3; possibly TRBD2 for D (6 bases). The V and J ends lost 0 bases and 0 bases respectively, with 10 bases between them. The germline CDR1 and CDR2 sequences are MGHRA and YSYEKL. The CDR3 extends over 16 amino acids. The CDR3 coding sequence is TGCGCCAGCAGCCAAGATCCGGCGGGGAGCACAGATACGCAGTATTTT. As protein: CASSQDPAGSTDTQYF.

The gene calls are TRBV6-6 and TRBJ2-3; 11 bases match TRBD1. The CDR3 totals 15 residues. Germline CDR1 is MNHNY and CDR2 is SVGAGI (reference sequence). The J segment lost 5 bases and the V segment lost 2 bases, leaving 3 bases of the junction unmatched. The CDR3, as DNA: TGTGCCAGCAGTTACCGGACAGGGGGCGTAGATACGCAGTATTTT. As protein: CASSYRTGGVDTQYF.

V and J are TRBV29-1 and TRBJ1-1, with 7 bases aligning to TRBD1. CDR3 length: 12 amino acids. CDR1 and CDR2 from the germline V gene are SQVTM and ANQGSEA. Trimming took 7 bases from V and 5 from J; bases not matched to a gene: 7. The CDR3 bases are TGCAGCGAAAGAGGGGGCTTAACTGAAGCTTTCTTT. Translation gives CSERGGLTEAFF.

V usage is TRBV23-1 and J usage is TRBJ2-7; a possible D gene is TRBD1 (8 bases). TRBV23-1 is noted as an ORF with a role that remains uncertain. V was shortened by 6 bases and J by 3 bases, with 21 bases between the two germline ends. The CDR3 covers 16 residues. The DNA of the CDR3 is TGCGCCAGCAGGGCGGGGGAAGCAGGGGGCAGCTACGAGCAGTACTTC. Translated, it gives CASRAGEAGGSYEQYF.

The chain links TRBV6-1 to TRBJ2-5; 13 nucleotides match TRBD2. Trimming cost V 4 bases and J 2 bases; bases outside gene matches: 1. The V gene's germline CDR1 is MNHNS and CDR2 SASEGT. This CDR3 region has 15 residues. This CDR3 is CASSGLAGGQETQYF. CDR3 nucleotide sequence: TGTGCCAGCAGTGGACTAGCGGGGGGACAAGAGACCCAGTACTTC.

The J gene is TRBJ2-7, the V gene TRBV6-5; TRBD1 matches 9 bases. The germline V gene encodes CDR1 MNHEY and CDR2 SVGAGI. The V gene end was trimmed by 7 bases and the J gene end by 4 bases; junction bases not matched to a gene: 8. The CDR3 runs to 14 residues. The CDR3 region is CASTSGTGQYEQYF. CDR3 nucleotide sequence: TGTGCCAGCACCTCCGGGACAGGGCAGTACGAGCAGTACTTC.

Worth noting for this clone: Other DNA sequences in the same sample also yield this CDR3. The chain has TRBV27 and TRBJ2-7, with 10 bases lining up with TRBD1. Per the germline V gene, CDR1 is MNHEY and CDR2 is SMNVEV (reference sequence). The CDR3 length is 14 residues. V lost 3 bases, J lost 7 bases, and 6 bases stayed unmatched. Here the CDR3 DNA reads TGTGCCAGCAGTTTGAGACAGGGGGCAGGGGAGCAGTACTTC. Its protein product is CASSLRQGAGEQYF.

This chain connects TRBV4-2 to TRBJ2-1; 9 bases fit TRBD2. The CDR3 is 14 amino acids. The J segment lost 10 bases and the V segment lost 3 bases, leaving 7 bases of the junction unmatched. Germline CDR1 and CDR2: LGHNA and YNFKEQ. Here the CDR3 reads CASSQGLAGVEQFF. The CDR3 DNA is TGTGCCAGCAGCCAGGGACTAGCCGGAGTGGAGCAGTTCTTC.

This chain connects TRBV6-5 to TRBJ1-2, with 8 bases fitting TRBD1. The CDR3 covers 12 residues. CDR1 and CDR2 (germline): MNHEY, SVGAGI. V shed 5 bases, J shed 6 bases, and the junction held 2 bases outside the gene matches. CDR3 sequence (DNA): TGTGCCAGCAGTCACAGGGGGAATGGCTACACCTTC. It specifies CASSHRGNGYTF.

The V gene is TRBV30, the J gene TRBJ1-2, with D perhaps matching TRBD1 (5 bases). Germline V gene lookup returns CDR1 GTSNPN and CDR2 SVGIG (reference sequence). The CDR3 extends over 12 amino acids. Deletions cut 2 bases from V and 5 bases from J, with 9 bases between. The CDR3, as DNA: TGTGCCTGGAGTACCGGGGGATATGGCTACACCTTC. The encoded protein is CAWSTGGYGYTF.

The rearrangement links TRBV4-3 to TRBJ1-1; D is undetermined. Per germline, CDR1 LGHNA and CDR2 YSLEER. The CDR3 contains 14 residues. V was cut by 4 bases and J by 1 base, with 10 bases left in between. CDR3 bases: TGCGCCAGCAGCCTCGAGCGGGGGAACACTGAAGCTTTCTTT. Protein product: CASSLERGNTEAFF.

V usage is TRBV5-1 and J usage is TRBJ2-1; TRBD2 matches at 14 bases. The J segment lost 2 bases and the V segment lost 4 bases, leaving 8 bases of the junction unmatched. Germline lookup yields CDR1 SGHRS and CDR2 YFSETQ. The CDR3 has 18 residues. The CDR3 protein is CASSSRTSGGPTYNEQFF. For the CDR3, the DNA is TGCGCCAGCAGCAGTCGGACTAGCGGGGGGCCTACCTACAATGAGCAGTTCTTC.

DNA for the CDR3: TGCGCCAGCAGCCGGGGGACAGCGACGTACGAGCAGTACTTC. Translated: CASSRGTATYEQYF. The gene calls are TRBV4-1 and TRBJ2-7, with 7 bases fitting TRBD1. Germline trimming cut 4 bases from V and 4 bases from J; bases unmatched to any gene: 7. This CDR3 is built from 14 residues. CDR1 and CDR2 from the germline V gene are MGHRA and YSYEKL.

DNA of the CDR3: TGTGCCAGCAGTTACAAGGGAGATGGCTACACCTTC. Protein product: CASSYKGDGYTF. The chain is built from TRBV6-5 and TRBJ1-2; D gene ambiguous. This CDR3 has 12 amino acids. With 2 bases removed from V and 6 bases from J, the gap between germline ends came to 7 bases. The germline V gene has CDR1 MNHEY and CDR2 SVGAGI.

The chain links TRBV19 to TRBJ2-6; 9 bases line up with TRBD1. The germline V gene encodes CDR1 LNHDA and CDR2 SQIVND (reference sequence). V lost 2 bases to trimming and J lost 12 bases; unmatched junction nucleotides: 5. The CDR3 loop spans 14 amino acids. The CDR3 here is CASSIRTGEGVLTF. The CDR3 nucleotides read TGTGCCAGTAGTATACGGACAGGGGAAGGCGTCCTGACTTTC.

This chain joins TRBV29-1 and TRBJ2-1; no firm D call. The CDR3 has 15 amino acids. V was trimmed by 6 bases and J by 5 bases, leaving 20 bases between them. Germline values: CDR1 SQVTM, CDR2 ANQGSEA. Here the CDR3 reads CSVAARPPFDNEQFF. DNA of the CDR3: TGCAGCGTCGCAGCTAGGCCCCCTTTCGACAATGAGCAGTTCTTC.

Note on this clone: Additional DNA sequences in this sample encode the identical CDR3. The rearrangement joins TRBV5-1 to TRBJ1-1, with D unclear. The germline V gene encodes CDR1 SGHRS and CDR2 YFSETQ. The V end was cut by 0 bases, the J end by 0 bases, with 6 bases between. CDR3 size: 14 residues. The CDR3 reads CASSLDSMNTEAFF. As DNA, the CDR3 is TGCGCCAGCAGCTTGGACTCCATGAACACTGAAGCTTTCTTT.

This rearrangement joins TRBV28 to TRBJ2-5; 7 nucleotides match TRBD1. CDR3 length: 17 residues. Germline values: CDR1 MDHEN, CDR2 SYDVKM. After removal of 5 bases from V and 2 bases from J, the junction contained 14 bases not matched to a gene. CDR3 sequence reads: CASSGQVRPEFQETQYF. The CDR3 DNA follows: TGTGCCAGCAGTGGACAGGTACGACCTGAATTTCAAGAGACCCAGTACTTC.

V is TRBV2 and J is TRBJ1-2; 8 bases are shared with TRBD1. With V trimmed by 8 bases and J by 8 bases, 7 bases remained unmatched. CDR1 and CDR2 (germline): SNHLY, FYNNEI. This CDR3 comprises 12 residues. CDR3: CASPQGDWGYTF. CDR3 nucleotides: TGTGCCAGCCCACAGGGGGATTGGGGCTACACCTTC.

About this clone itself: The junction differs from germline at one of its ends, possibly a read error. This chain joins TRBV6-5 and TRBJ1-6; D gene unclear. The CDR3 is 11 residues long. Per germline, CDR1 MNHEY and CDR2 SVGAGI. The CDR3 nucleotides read TGTGCCAGAAGTTACGGGGAGCAGTACCACTTT. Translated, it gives CARSYGEQYHF.

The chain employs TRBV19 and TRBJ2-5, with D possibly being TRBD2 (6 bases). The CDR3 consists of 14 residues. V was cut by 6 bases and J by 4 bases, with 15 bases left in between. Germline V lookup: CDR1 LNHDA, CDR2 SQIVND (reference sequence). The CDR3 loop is CASRNSGRRETQYF. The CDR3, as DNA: TGTGCCAGTAGAAATTCAGGGAGGCGAGAGACCCAGTACTTC.

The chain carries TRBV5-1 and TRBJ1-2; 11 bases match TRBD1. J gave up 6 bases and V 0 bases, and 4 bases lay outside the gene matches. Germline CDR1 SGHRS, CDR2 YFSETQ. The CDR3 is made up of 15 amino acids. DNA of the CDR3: TGCGCCAGCAGCTTGGAGGGACAGGGGGTAGATGGCTACACCTTC. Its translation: CASSLEGQGVDGYTF.

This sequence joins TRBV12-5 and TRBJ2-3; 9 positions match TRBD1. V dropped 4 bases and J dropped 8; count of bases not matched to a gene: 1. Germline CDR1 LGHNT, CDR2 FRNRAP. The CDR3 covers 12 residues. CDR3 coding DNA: TGTGCTAGTGGTTCGGACAGGGGTACGCAGTATTTT. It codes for CASGSDRGTQYF.

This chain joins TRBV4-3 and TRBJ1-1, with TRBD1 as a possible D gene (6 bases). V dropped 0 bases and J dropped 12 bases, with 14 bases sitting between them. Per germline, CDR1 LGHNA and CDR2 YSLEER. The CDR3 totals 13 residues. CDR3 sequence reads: CASSQEPGAVPFF. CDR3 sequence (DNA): TGCGCCAGCAGCCAAGAACCAGGGGCCGTTCCTTTCTTT.

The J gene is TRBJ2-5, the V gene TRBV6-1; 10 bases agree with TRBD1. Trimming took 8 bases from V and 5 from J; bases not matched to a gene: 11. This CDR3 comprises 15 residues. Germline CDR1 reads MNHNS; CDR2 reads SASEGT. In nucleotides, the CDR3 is TGTGCCAGCCAATTCGACAGGGGGCTACGGGAGACCCAGTACTTC. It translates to CASQFDRGLRETQYF.

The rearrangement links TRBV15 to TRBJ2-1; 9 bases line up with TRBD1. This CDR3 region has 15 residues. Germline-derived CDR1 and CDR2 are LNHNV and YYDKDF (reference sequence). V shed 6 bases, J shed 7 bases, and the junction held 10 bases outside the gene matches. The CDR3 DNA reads TGTGCCACCAGGGCGGGGACAGGGATGGAGAATGAGCAGTTCTTC. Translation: CATRAGTGMENEQFF.

CDR3 DNA sequence: TGTGCCAGCAGCGTAGCGGGACAGGGTTCACCCCTCCACTTT. Translated, it gives CASSVAGQGSPLHF. The V gene is TRBV9, the J gene TRBJ1-6, with 9 bases fitting TRBD1. V trimming: 0 bases; J trimming: 9 bases; junction bases outside the gene matches: 1. The CDR3 contains 14 residues. The germline V gene encodes CDR1 SGDLS and CDR2 YYNGEE.

The CDR3 DNA reads TGTGCCAGCAGCTTAACTACAGGCTACGAGCAGTACTTC. It translates to CASSLTTGYEQYF. V usage is TRBV11-3 and J usage is TRBJ2-7, with a possible D match to TRBD1 (5 bases). Germline loops: CDR1 SGHNT, CDR2 YENEEA. The CDR3 length is 13 residues. Trimming removed 2 bases at V and 3 bases at J, with 8 bases between.

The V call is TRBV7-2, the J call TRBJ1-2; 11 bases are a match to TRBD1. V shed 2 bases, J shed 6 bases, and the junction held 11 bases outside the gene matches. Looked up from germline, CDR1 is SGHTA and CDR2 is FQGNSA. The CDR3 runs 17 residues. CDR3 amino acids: CASSLLGSDRGRNGYTF. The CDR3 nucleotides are TGTGCCAGCAGCTTATTGGGTTCGGACAGGGGGCGGAATGGCTACACCTTC.

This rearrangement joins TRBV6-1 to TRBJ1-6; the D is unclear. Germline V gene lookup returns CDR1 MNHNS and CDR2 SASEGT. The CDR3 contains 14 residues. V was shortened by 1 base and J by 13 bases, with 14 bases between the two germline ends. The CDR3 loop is CASSEGGGFPPLHF. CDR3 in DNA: TGTGCCAGCAGTGAAGGTGGAGGTTTCCCTCCCCTCCACTTT.